This T cell receptor beta chain was recovered during a study of cytomegalovirus exposure and HLA in healthy donors. Study conclusions and caveats: Earlier results showed most TCR beta V segments being productive about 90% or about 30% of the time. Reported performance of the classifier showed diagnosis of cytomegalovirus status with high specificity and sensitivity. The study flagged 150 to 200 TCR beta chains as cytomegalovirus-associated.

The study sampled nominally healthy donors, though unrecorded immune exposures were likely. A multiplex PCR was run with 60 Vbeta primers and 13 Jbeta primers. Measured with immunoSEQ multiplex PCR; TCRdb has only the in-frame clones, and not every one. The sample holds some 170,000 clones, about 9.4% seen once. Germline V gene sequence: CDR1 SQVTM, CDR2 ANQGSEA. Trimming cost V 1 base and J 3 bases; bases outside gene matches: 6. The CDR3 totals 15 residues. The sample holds a few counts of this clone. Its antigen is currently unknown. The sequence was obtained from a woman younger than 45 in good health and CMV-seropositive. The sequencing sample was made of PBMCs. The genes are TRBV29-1 and TRBJ2-1, with 7 nucleotides matching TRBD2. The CDR3 region has the DNA TGCAGCGTTGAAGGGGGTAGCGGGTACTACAATGAGCAGTTCTTC. Protein: CSVEGGSGYYNEQFF.